The 13 T cell receptor beta chains reported below all come from one sample, sequenced in a study of T-cell reconstitution after alpha-beta-depleted transplantation in children. A TCRbeta library incorporating unique molecular identifiers was prepared. TCRdb recomputed calls from the PCR reads with MiXCR, one row per CDR3 protein. The sample holds over 550,000 distinct CDR3 sequences, about 10% seen once. Sequenced material: PBMCs from the stem cell graft donor, taken from the stem cell graft. The receptors here all came from a human donor who donated a stem cell graft to a child with acute myeloid leukemia.

The J gene is TRBJ2-1, the V gene TRBV7-9; 13 bases are a match to TRBD2. Per germline, CDR1 SEHNR and CDR2 FQNEAQ (reference sequence). The CDR3 is 16 residues long. Trimming took 3 bases from V and 8 from J; bases not matched to a gene: 7. The CDR3 region is CASSFMAGTSGDEQFF. CDR3 sequence (DNA): TGTGCCAGCAGCTTTATGGCGGGGACTAGCGGGGATGAGCAGTTCTTC.

The chain couples TRBV5-4 to TRBJ2-5; no reliable D call. The CDR3 runs 13 residues. The germline gives CDR1 SGHNT, CDR2 YYREEE (reference sequence). The V gene lost 1 base and the J gene lost 4 bases, with 8 bases spanning the gap. In DNA form, the CDR3 reads TGTGCCAGCAGCTTGAGGGCGGCAGAGACCCAGTACTTC. Protein: CASSLRAAETQYF.

This clonotype was counted many times. The rearrangement joins TRBV12-3 or TRBV12-4 to TRBJ2-1; D perhaps matches TRBD2 (6 bases). The CDR3 totals 15 residues. The V gene lost 3 bases and the J gene lost 7 bases, with 16 bases spanning the gap. The CDR3 loop reads CASSLVSWAGNEQFF. The CDR3 DNA reads TGTGCCAGCAGTTTGGTTAGCTGGGCGGGGAATGAGCAGTTCTTC.

This clonotype was counted many times. The chain is built from TRBV11-2 and TRBJ2-7, with a possible D match to TRBD2 (7 bases). The CDR3 runs 14 residues. CDR1 SGHAT and CDR2 FQNNGV come from the germline V gene. With 7 bases removed from V and 6 bases from J, the gap between germline ends came to 19 bases. CDR3 DNA: TGTGCCAGCACCACTACGGTCGGGGGGCGCGAGCAGTACTTC. Translation: CASTTTVGGREQYF.

This clonotype was detected ten times or more. The V and J genes are TRBV28 and TRBJ2-7, with 12 positions matching TRBD2. V lost 6 bases and J lost 2; bases outside the gene matches: 14. The CDR3 contains 18 residues. The V gene's germline CDR1 is MDHEN and CDR2 SYDVKM. CDR3 DNA sequence: TGTGCCAGCAGGGGAACTAGCGGGAGGACCCAATACACCTACGAGCAGTACTTC. This gives the protein CASRGTSGRTQYTYEQYF. Variable domain in full (rest from reference TRBV28 and TRBJ2-7): DVKVTQSSRYLVKRTGEKVFLECVQDMDHENMFWYRQDPGLGLRLIYFSYDVKMKEKGDIPEGYSVSREKKERFSLILESASTNQTSMYLCASRGTSGRTQYTYEQYFGPGTRLTVT.

This clonotype was recorded at least ten times. The chain recombines TRBV5-1 with TRBJ2-7; 10 bases are a match to TRBD1. V trimming: 3 bases; J trimming: 3 bases; junction bases outside the gene matches: 3. CDR1 SGHRS and CDR2 YFSETQ come from the germline V gene. This CDR3 has 14 amino acids. Here the CDR3 reads CASSYGTGDYEQYF. CDR3 coding DNA: TGCGCCAGCAGCTACGGGACAGGGGACTACGAGCAGTACTTC. Looking up the rest from reference TRBV5-1 and TRBJ2-7 gives the full variable domain: KAGVTQTPRYLIKTRGQQVTLSCSPISGHRSVSWYQQTPGQGLQFLFEYFSETQRNKGNFPGRFSGRQFSNSRSEMNVSTLELGDSALYLCASSYGTGDYEQYFGPGTRLTVT.

This chain joins TRBV7-2 and TRBJ2-1; D may be TRBD2 (6 bases). V lost 3 bases to trimming and J lost 5 bases, with 14 bases between them. Germline V gives CDR1 SGHTA, CDR2 FQGNSA. This CDR3 has 15 amino acids. The CDR3 DNA is TGTGCCAGCAGCTTTTATGGGGGGACCAACAATGAGCAGTTCTTC. It is translated as CASSFYGGTNNEQFF.

The chain has TRBV6-5 and TRBJ1-2; no firm D call. The CDR3 consists of 15 residues. V shed 0 bases and J shed 6 bases, with 14 bases lying between them. Germline CDR1 MNHEY, CDR2 SVGAGI. The CDR3: CASSYSSEIPHGYTF. CDR3 DNA: TGTGCCAGCAGTTACTCATCCGAAATCCCCCATGGCTACACCTTC.

This clonotype was counted at least ten times. The CDR3, as DNA: TGTGCCAGCAGTCCCCGGACAGTTTACGAGCAGTACTTC. This encodes CASSPRTVYEQYF. The gene calls are TRBV28 and TRBJ2-7; possible D gene TRBD1, 6 bases. V lost 5 bases and J lost 4, with 12 bases in between. The CDR3 runs 13 residues. CDR1 is MDHEN and CDR2 is SYDVKM in the germline V gene.

This clonotype occurred many times. This rearrangement joins TRBV15 to TRBJ2-4; D possibly corresponds to TRBD1 (6 bases). CDR1 is LNHNV and CDR2 is YYDKDF in the germline V gene (reference sequence). V dropped 0 bases and J dropped 7 bases, with 13 bases sitting between them. The CDR3 runs to 15 residues. The CDR3 nucleotides are TGTGCCACCAGCAGAGACCAGGGGATGGGGAACATTCAGTACTTC. Protein product: CATSRDQGMGNIQYF.

The chain employs TRBV11-2 and TRBJ1-2; D gene unclear. This CDR3 is 13 amino acids long. Germline V gene lookup returns CDR1 SGHAT and CDR2 FQNNGV. Trimming removed 0 bases at V and 7 bases at J, with 9 bases between. DNA of the CDR3: TGTGCCAGCAGCTTAGAGGCGTACAGTGGCTACACCTTC. Translation gives CASSLEAYSGYTF. Supplemented by reference TRBV11-2 and TRBJ1-2, the full variable domain reads EAGVAQSPRYKIIEKRQSVAFWCNPISGHATLYWYQQILGQGPKLLIQFQNNGVVDDSQLPKDRFSAERLKGVDSTLKIQPAKLEDSAVYLCASSLEAYSGYTFGSGTRLTVV.

With regard to this clonotype: With a much larger clone just one base away, this may be a read error. This chain uses TRBV14 with TRBJ1-1; unclear D gene. Germline V gene data show CDR1 as SGHDN and CDR2 as FVKESK. The CDR3 has 11 residues. Written as DNA, the CDR3 is TGTGCCAGCAGCTCCGGACCACGGGCTTCCTTT. Amino acid sequence: CASSSGPRASF.

About this clonotype itself: Germline and junction disagree at one end, which may indicate a read error. The V gene is TRBV20-1, the J gene TRBJ2-1; 8 bases map to TRBD2. Germline CDR1 and CDR2: DFQATT and SNEGSKA (reference sequence). The CDR3 runs 17 residues. CDR3 sequence reads: CSSRAQGGLADYNEQFF. The CDR3 nucleotides read TGCAGTTCTAGAGCCCAAGGTGGACTAGCAGACTACAATGAGCAGTTCTTC.